The rows below give T cell receptor beta chains drawn from one sample of a study of blood T cell repertoires in COVID-19. Sequenced by immunoSEQ multiplex PCR; TCRdb stores in-frame clones only, minus some. The table shows approximately 470,000 clones, with around 87% occurring only once. The material sequenced was PBMCs or T cells enriched from blood (not recorded which). The receptor source for this set is a woman aged 18-30 years who had recovered from COVID-19. Both conserved end residues are part of each CDR3. A D gene is named only where the DNA matches it firmly. Some rows have no size entry. The others give once, few or many, or a class for an expanded clone.

V: TRBV18; J: TRBJ2-1; D: TRBD1; size: .; DNA: TGTGCCAGCACTATCATCACGACTACCGGGACAGGGGCCCACAATGAGCAGTTCTTC; CDR3: CASTIITTTGTGAHNEQFF
V: TRBV4-1; J: TRBJ2-3; D: TRBD2; size: .; DNA: TGCGCCAGCAGCCAAACTAGCGGGGGGGCCAAAGATACGCAGTATTTT; CDR3: CASSQTSGGAKDTQYF
V: TRBV30; J: TRBJ1-1; D: TRBD1; size: .; DNA: TGTGCCTGGAGTCGTCAGGGGGCCTTCGGAACTGAAGCTTTCTTT; CDR3: CAWSRQGAFGTEAFF
V: TRBV6-5; J: TRBJ2-7; D: .; size: .; DNA: TGTGCCAGCAGCCGTACAGGGTACGAGCAGTACTTC; CDR3: CASSRTGYEQYF
V: TRBV19; J: TRBJ1-5; D: TRBD1; size: few; DNA: TGTGCCAGTAGTACCCCGGGAGGGGGCGGCCTAAAGCAGCCCCAGCATTTT; CDR3: CASSTPGGGGLKQPQHF
V: TRBV30; J: TRBJ1-2; D: .; size: .; DNA: TGTGCCTGGGGTGGAATACTGGGGGGTTACACCTTC; CDR3: CAWGGILGGYTF
V: TRBV9; J: TRBJ1-1; D: TRBD1; size: .; DNA: TGTGCCAGCAGCGAGTCGGACAGGGCCTACACTGAAGCTTTCTTT; CDR3: CASSESDRAYTEAFF
V: TRBV4-2; J: TRBJ2-2; D: TRBD1; size: few; DNA: TGTGCCAGCAGCCGAACAGGGGTCGACCAAACCGGGGAGCTGTTTTTT; CDR3: CASSRTGVDQTGELFF
V: TRBV25-1; J: TRBJ1-1; D: .; size: .; DNA: TGTGCCAGCAGGTGGGGGGGGGTAGGGACTGAAGCTTTCTTT; CDR3: CASRWGGVGTEAFF
V: TRBV18; J: TRBJ1-4; D: TRBD1; size: .; DNA: TGTGCCAGCTCATCTGGGACAGGGATAAATGAAAAACTGTTTTTT; CDR3: CASSSGTGINEKLFF
V: TRBV7-2; J: TRBJ2-5; D: TRBD2; size: .; DNA: TGTGCCAGCAGCCTCGCGGGGGTCCAAGAGACCCAGTACTTC; CDR3: CASSLAGVQETQYF